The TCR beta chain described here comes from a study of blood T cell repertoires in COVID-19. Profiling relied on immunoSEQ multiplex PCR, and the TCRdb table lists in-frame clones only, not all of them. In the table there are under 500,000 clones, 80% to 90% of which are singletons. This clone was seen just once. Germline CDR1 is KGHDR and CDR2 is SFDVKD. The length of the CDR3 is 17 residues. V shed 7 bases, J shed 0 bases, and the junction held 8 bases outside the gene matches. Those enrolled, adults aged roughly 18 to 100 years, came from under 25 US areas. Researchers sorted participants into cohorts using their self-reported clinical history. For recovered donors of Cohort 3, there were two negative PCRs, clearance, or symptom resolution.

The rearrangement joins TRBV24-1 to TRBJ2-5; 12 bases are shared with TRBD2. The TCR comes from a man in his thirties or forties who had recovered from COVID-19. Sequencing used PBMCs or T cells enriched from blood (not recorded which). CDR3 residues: CATSGLAGGRYQETQYF. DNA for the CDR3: TGTGCCACCAGCGGGCTAGCGGGAGGGCGGTACCAAGAGACCCAGTACTTC.